This is a list of T cell receptor beta chains from one sample in a study of blood T cell repertoires in COVID-19. Repertoires were generated with immunoSEQ multiplex PCR, while TCRdb's copy carries only in-frame clones and drops some. The top ten clones hold over 0.7% of a sample with roughly 480,000 clones, 80% to 90% of them seen once. Specimen: peripheral blood. These receptors were collected from a man younger than 30 with COVID-19, enrolled during active disease. Each CDR3 is given with its conserved first and last residue. The D gene is left open where the match is weak. Expanded clones get a size class; other rows say once, few or many, or leave the size out.

abundance	v_gene	d_gene	j_gene	CDR3aa	CDR3nt
-	TRBV6-5	-	TRBJ1-6	CASRTDLYNSPLHF	TGTGCCAGCAGGACAGACCTTTATAATTCACCCCTCCACTTT
once	TRBV2	-	TRBJ2-7	CASNPEGGGAYEQYF	TGTGCCAGCAACCCCGAGGGAGGGGGGGCCTACGAGCAGTACTTC
-	TRBV11-2	TRBD1	TRBJ1-2	CASSLGTGDGYTF	TGTGCCAGCAGCTTAGGGACAGGGGACGGCTACACCTTC
-	TRBV25-1	-	TRBJ2-2	CASRGQTNTGELFF	TGTGCCAGCCGGGGACAAACGAACACCGGGGAGCTGTTTTTT
-	TRBV3-1/TRBV3-2	TRBD1	TRBJ2-7	CASRRQGGYEQYF	TGTGCCAGCAGAAGACAGGGGGGGTACGAGCAGTACTTC
-	TRBV4-2	-	TRBJ1-1	CASSPSRALWQGPTEAFF	TGTGCCAGCAGCCCATCAAGGGCATTGTGGCAGGGCCCCACTGAAGCTTTCTTT
-	TRBV10-1	-	TRBJ2-5	CASSLQGQETQYF	TGCGCCAGCAGTCTTCAGGGTCAAGAGACCCAGTACTTC
-	TRBV3-1/TRBV3-2	TRBD2	TRBJ2-7	CASSQLSREGPTYEQYF	TGTGCCAGCAGCCAACTGTCGCGGGAGGGCCCCACCTACGAGCAGTACTTC
-	TRBV9	TRBD2	TRBJ2-3	CASSVVAGRTDTQYF	TGTGCCAGCAGCGTAGTAGCGGGAAGAACAGATACGCAGTATTTT
-	TRBV5-1	TRBD1	TRBJ2-1	CASSRQGLNNEQFF	TGCGCCAGCAGCCGACAGGGGCTAAACAATGAGCAGTTCTTC
-	TRBV19	-	TRBJ2-3	CASSGQGGDTQYF	TGTGCCAGTTCAGGGCAGGGAGGTGATACGCAGTATTTT
-	TRBV5-1	TRBD2	TRBJ2-1	CASSDSGSYNEQFF	TGCGCCAGCAGCGATAGCGGGAGCTACAATGAGCAGTTCTTC
-	TRBV7-5	-	TRBJ1-1	CVRSTKPGGDTEAFF	TGTGTCAGAAGCACCAAGCCAGGGGGTGACACTGAAGCTTTCTTT
-	TRBV19	TRBD2	TRBJ2-1	CASRERGSSYNEQFF	TGTGCCAGTCGAGAGCGGGGGAGCTCCTACAATGAGCAGTTCTTC
once	TRBV24-1	TRBD1	TRBJ2-7	CATSDRQGKYF	TGTGCCACCAGTGATCGACAGGGTAAGTACTTC
-	TRBV12-3/TRBV12-4	-	TRBJ2-5	CASSFGGRETQYF	TGTGCCAGCAGTTTTGGGGGCCGTGAGACCCAGTACTTC
-	TRBV19	TRBD1	TRBJ1-5	CASTRKIPGQGINQPQHF	TGTGCCAGTACTCGTAAAATCCCGGGACAGGGCATAAATCAGCCCCAGCATTTT
-	TRBV3-1/TRBV3-2	-	TRBJ2-2	CASSQDRAGRRGNTGELFF	TGTGCCAGCAGCCAAGACCGAGCAGGGAGGAGAGGGAACACCGGGGAGCTGTTTTTT
many	TRBV7-3	-	TRBJ1-1	CASSLVINTEAFF	TGTGCCAGCAGCTTAGTAATAAACACTGAAGCTTTCTTT
-	TRBV6-5	-	TRBJ1-5	CASSPIGREGRPQHF	TGTGCCAGCAGTCCTATTGGGAGGGAGGGTAGGCCCCAGCATTTT
once	TRBV9	-	TRBJ2-1	CASSGGPLKNEQFF	TGTGCCAGCAGCGGGGGGCCATTGAAGAATGAGCAGTTCTTC